Detailed here is one T cell receptor (beta chain). V was trimmed by 1 base and J by 8 bases, leaving 15 bases between them. There are 16 residues in the CDR3. Germline CDR1 reads SEHNR; CDR2 reads FQNEAQ (reference sequence). The data originate from a study of technical replicates of blood from several donors. Sequencing used immunoSEQ multiplex PCR; TCRdb keeps in-frame clones, though not all of them. Among around 76,000 clones, almost 98% were seen once, and the ten largest hold approximately 0.2%. The sample taken for sequencing was T cells isolated from PBMCs. J is TRBJ1-6 and V is TRBV7-9; maybe TRBD1 (5 bases). This sequence originates from a human donor in good health. For the CDR3, the DNA is TGTGCCAGCAGCTTAGGACGGGGGAGCTCCGATTCACCCCTCCACTTT. This translates into CASSLGRGSSDSPLHF.